A selection of T cell receptor beta chains follows, all from one sample in a study of T cells in Graves' hyperthyroidism and ophthalmopathy. TCRdb re-called the multiplex PCR reads with MiXCR, one entry per CDR3 protein. This repertoire shows around 520,000 distinct CDR3 sequences, around 22% found once; its top ten account for about 11%. What was sequenced was blood. The receptors come from a woman in her 30s with Graves' ophthalmopathy. Both conserved end residues are part of each CDR3. Fields, in order: CDR3 protein, CDR3 DNA, D gene, V gene, clone size, J gene. The D gene is left open where the match is weak. The size entry is marked missing in some rows and otherwise reads once, few, many or a size class.

CSVDKARGRANYGYTF	TGCAGCGTTGATAAGGCCAGGGGGCGAGCTAACTATGGCTACACCTTC	TRBD1	TRBV29-1	many	TRBJ1-2
CASSLVRQGQETQYF	TGTGCCAGCAGCTTAGTTCGACAGGGACAAGAGACCCAGTACTTC	TRBD1	TRBV11-2	NA	TRBJ2-5
CASSYNDLANYGYTF	TGTGCCAGCTCATACAACGACCTAGCTAACTATGGCTACACCTTC	NA	TRBV18	many	TRBJ1-2
CASSPRTGDTGELFF	TGTGCCAGCTCACCTAGGACAGGAGACACCGGGGAGCTGTTTTTT	TRBD1	TRBV18	many	TRBJ2-2
CSAVQGADRGTQYF	TGCAGTGCGGTACAGGGGGCAGACCGGGGGACCCAGTACTTC	TRBD1	TRBV20-1	many	TRBJ2-5
CASSPLAGVETQYF	TGTGCCAGCAGTCCTCTAGCGGGAGTAGAGACCCAGTACTTC	TRBD2	TRBV12-3/TRBV12-4	few	TRBJ2-5
CATSSRTGLDNQPQHF	TGTGCCACCAGCTCCCGGACAGGGTTGGACAATCAGCCCCAGCATTTT	TRBD1	TRBV15	few	TRBJ1-5
CASSAGGNNEQFF	TGTGCTAGCAGCGCGGGAGGGAACAATGAGCAGTTCTTC	TRBD2	TRBV7-7	many	TRBJ2-1
CAISESTAYTDAFF	TGTGCCATCAGTGAGTCGACAGCGTACACTGATGCTTTCTTT	NA	TRBV10-3	NA	TRBJ1-1
CASSSTGTGDYEQYF	TGTGCCAGCAGTTCTACCGGGACAGGGGATTACGAGCAGTACTTC	TRBD1	TRBV6-5	many	TRBJ2-7
CASSLRLGTGDFSGNTIYF	TGCGCCAGCAGCTTACGATTGGGGACAGGGGACTTCTCTGGAAACACCATATATTTT	TRBD1	TRBV5-1	NA	TRBJ1-3
CASSRRPIQETQYF	TGTGCCAGCAGCAGGAGACCAATCCAAGAGACCCAGTACTTC	NA	TRBV12-3/TRBV12-4	few	TRBJ2-5
CASSPPRTKTGDYGYTF	TGTGCCAGCAGTCCACCAAGGACGAAGACAGGGGACTATGGCTACACCTTC	TRBD1	TRBV27	NA	TRBJ1-2
CASESGTGGAETQYF	TGTGCCAGCGAGTCCGGGACAGGGGGCGCGGAGACCCAGTACTTC	TRBD1	TRBV6-1	many	TRBJ2-5
CASSLGQGNYGYTF	TGTGCCAGCAGTTTGGGACAGGGGAACTATGGCTACACCTTC	TRBD1	TRBV27	many	TRBJ1-2
CASSSLDRSYEQYF	TGTGCCAGCAGTTCGCTAGATCGTTCCTACGAGCAGTACTTC	NA	TRBV12-3/TRBV12-4	NA	TRBJ2-7
CASRGPGQVPGELFF	TGTGCCAGCAGGGGTCCGGGACAGGTCCCCGGGGAGCTGTTTTTT	TRBD1	TRBV27	many	TRBJ2-2
CSAPRTASYEQYF	TGCAGTGCTCCTAGGACAGCCTCCTACGAGCAGTACTTC	NA	TRBV20-1	many	TRBJ2-7
CSARDRRTGELFF	TGCAGTGCTAGAGATCGGAGGACCGGGGAGCTGTTTTTT	NA	TRBV20-1	few	TRBJ2-2
CASSSGFDSGAVQETQYF	TGTGCCAGCAGCTCAGGATTTGATAGCGGGGCGGTCCAAGAGACCCAGTACTTC	TRBD2	TRBV11-2	many	TRBJ2-5
CSASFSYGYTF	TGCAGTGCTAGCTTTAGCTATGGCTACACCTTC	NA	TRBV20-1	NA	TRBJ1-2
CASSLQADTEAFF	TGTGCCAGCAGTTTACAGGCTGACACTGAAGCTTTCTTT	NA	TRBV12-3/TRBV12-4	many	TRBJ1-1
CASTPEAWQFF	TGTGCCAGCACCCCGGAAGCGTGGCAGTTCTTC	NA	TRBV2	few	TRBJ2-1
CSARAGLRNTGELFF	TGCAGTGCTAGAGCAGGGCTTCGGAACACCGGGGAGCTGTTTTTT	NA	TRBV20-1	many	TRBJ2-2
CASSSEEIYNEQFF	TGTGCCAGCAGCTCCGAGGAGATCTACAATGAGCAGTTCTTC	NA	TRBV11-1	many	TRBJ2-1
CASRDSKVGEGYTF	TGTGCCAGCAGGGATTCTAAGGTTGGGGAAGGCTACACCTTC	NA	TRBV28	many	TRBJ1-2